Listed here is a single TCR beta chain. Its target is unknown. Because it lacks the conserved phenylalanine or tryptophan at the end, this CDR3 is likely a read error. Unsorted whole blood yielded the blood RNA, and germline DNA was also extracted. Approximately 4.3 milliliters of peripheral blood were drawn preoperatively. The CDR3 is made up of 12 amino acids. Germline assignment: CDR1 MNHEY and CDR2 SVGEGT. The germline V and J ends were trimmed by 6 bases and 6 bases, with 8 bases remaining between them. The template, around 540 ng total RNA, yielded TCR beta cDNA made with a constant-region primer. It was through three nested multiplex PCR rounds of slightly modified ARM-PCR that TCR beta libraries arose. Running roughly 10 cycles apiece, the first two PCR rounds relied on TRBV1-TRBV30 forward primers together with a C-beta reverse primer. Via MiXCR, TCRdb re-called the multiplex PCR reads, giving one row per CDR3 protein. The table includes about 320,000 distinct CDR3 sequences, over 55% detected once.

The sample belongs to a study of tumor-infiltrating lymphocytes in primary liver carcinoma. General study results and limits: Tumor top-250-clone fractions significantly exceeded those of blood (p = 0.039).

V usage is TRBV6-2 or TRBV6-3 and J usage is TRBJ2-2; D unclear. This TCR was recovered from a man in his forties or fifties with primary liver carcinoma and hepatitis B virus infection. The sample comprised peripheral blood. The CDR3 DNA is TGTGCCAGCAGCCAAGGCCCCGGGGAGCTGTTTCTT. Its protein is CASSQGPGELFL.